A single sample is the source of the 10 T cell receptor beta chains below, sequenced in a study of blood T cell repertoires in COVID-19. Sequenced by immunoSEQ multiplex PCR; TCRdb stores in-frame clones only, minus some. The table records 200,000 to 250,000 clones, 88% of them present only once. Sequenced: peripheral blood. The receptors originated from a woman younger than 45 with COVID-19, enrolled during active disease.

This chain uses TRBV3-1 (or the pseudogene TRBV3-2) with TRBJ2-5; 7 nucleotides align to TRBD2. V shed 7 bases and J 0 bases; nucleotides not matched to a gene: 11. Germline CDR1 and CDR2: LGHDT and YNNKEL (reference sequence). CDR3 size: 16 residues. The CDR3: CASKPTSTRYQETQYF. The CDR3, as DNA: TGTGCCAGCAAACCGACTAGCACTAGATACCAAGAGACCCAGTACTTC.

In the case of this clone: The same CDR3 arises from other DNA sequences in this sample as well. The chain employs TRBV3-1 (or the pseudogene TRBV3-2) and TRBJ2-7, with 8 nucleotides matching TRBD2. CDR3 length: 14 residues. The ends lost 4 bases at V and 2 bases at J; junction bases unmatched: 4. Germline assignment: CDR1 LGHDT and CDR2 YNNKEL (reference sequence). The CDR3, as DNA: TGTGCCAGCAGCCGGAGCGGGGGCACCTACGAGCAGTACTTC. It yields the protein CASSRSGGTYEQYF.

This clone has just one count. The rearrangement uses TRBV5-1 and TRBJ1-6; weak D call: TRBD1 (5 bases). There are 14 residues in the CDR3. With 4 bases removed from V and 10 bases from J, the gap between germline ends came to 15 bases. Germline CDR1 reads SGHRS; CDR2 reads YFSETQ. Here the CDR3 DNA reads TGCGCCAGCAGCCCGCTGCAGGGAAGCTCACCCCTCCACTTT. It codes for CASSPLQGSSPLHF.

The chain combines TRBV27 with TRBJ2-3; 7 positions match TRBD1. The CDR3 sequence is 14 residues long. After removal of 6 bases from V and 2 bases from J, the junction contained 5 bases not matched to a gene. Germline V CDR1 and CDR2: MNHEY, SMNVEV (reference sequence). The CDR3 spells CASRRTGNTDTQYF. The CDR3 DNA sequence: TGTGCCAGCAGGCGGACAGGAAACACAGATACGCAGTATTTT.

The V call is TRBV2, the J call TRBJ2-2, with 8 positions matching TRBD2. Per germline, CDR1 SNHLY and CDR2 FYNNEI. Trimming took 6 bases from V and 3 from J; bases not matched to a gene: 6. This CDR3 has 15 residues. The CDR3 DNA sequence: TGTGCCAGCAGAAGGACTAGCCCAGACACCGGGGAGCTGTTTTTT. Encoded protein: CASRRTSPDTGELFF.

The chain recombines TRBV20-1 with TRBJ1-2; 8 positions agree with TRBD1. CDR1 is DFQATT, CDR2 SNEGSKA, per germline (reference sequence). The CDR3 runs 11 residues. This chain's CDR3 is CRGGQGTGYTF. CDR3 in DNA: TGCAGGGGAGGACAGGGTACCGGCTACACCTTC.

This clone is a singleton in its sample. The J gene is TRBJ1-1, the V gene TRBV7-2; D uncertain. The CDR3 is made up of 19 amino acids. Deletions cut 5 bases from V and 1 base from J, with 26 bases between. CDR1 is SGHTA and CDR2 is FQGNSA in the germline V gene. The CDR3 loop reads CASSPLVGTPVLRNTEAFF. The CDR3 DNA follows: TGTGCCAGCAGCCCGTTAGTAGGAACACCCGTACTACGGAACACTGAAGCTTTCTTT.

The V and J genes are TRBV6-5 and TRBJ2-7; perhaps TRBD1 as D (6 bases). The CDR3 has 15 amino acids. CDR1 is MNHEY, CDR2 SVGAGI, per germline. The germline V and J ends were trimmed by 4 bases and 2 bases, with 15 bases remaining between them. CDR3 coding DNA: TGTGCCAGCAGTTTCAACACAGGGATCACCTACGAGCAGTACGTC. Translation: CASSFNTGITYEQYV.

The gene calls are TRBV6-2 or TRBV6-3 and TRBJ2-5; no clear D gene. Trimming removed 5 bases at V and 5 bases at J, with 12 bases between. Looked up from germline, CDR1 is MNHEY and CDR2 is SVGEGT. The CDR3 is made up of 13 amino acids. The CDR3 is CASSPGSLETQYF. For the CDR3, the DNA is TGTGCCAGCAGTCCGGGTTCCTTGGAGACCCAGTACTTC.

V and J are TRBV11-2 and TRBJ1-5; possible D gene TRBD1, 6 bases. The V gene lost 3 bases and the J gene lost 9 bases, with 15 bases spanning the gap. CDR3 length: 14 residues. The germline V gene encodes CDR1 SGHAT and CDR2 FQNNGV. Written as DNA, the CDR3 is TGTGCCAGCAGCTTGGGGGCGGGCAGATGGCCCCAGCATTTT. It codes for CASSLGAGRWPQHF.